The entry that follows covers one T cell receptor beta chain sequence. The sample originates from a study of blood T cell repertoires in COVID-19. Original data processing: Estimation of nucleated cell counts was performed using reference gene primer amplification. Only in-frame clones appear in the TCRdb table, and some are missing; sequencing was by immunoSEQ multiplex PCR. That table gives V, J and clone size, and the DNA gave D and trimming. Of around 300,000 clones in the sample, 80% to 90% were seen once. Germline CDR1 and CDR2: GTSNPN and SVGIG (reference sequence). This CDR3 is 13 amino acids long. Trimming took 0 bases from V and 4 from J, leaving 7 bases between them.

The clonotype originates from a woman in her seventies with acute or convalescent COVID-19. V and J are TRBV30 and TRBJ1-5, with no clear D. Material: peripheral blood. The CDR3 DNA reads TGTGCCTGGAGTGTACGGAGGAATCAGCCCCAGCATTTT. Protein product: CAWSVRRNQPQHF.